A selection of T cell receptor beta chains follows, all from one sample in a study of CDR3 diversity in severe acne. TCRdb called the PCR reads again in MiXCR, with one record for every CDR3 protein. In the table there are tens of thousands of distinct CDR3 sequences, under 65% of which are singletons. Sequenced sample: blood. The origin of the receptors is a male donor in good health, without acne. Each CDR3 is given with its conserved first and last residue. D genes are given only for firm matches. Clone size is given for some rows only: seen once, a few or many times, or a class if the clone is expanded.

j_call | clone_size | v_call | d_call | cdr3_aa | cdr3_nt
TRBJ2-5 | many | TRBV3-1 | TRBD2 | CASSQSSGGPFETQYF | TGTGCCAGCAGCCAATCCAGCGGGGGGCCGTTTGAGACCCAGTACTTC
TRBJ2-7 | many | TRBV29-1 | - | CSVGLRREYEQYF | TGCAGCGTTGGCCTGCGGAGGGAGTACGAGCAGTACTTC
TRBJ2-7 | - | TRBV5-1 | - | CASQGLWGYEQYF | TGCGCCAGCCAAGGACTGTGGGGCTACGAGCAGTACTTC
TRBJ1-2 | - | TRBV20-1 | - | CSEPTNYGYTF | TGCAGTGAACCCACTAACTATGGCTACACCTTC
TRBJ2-2 | - | TRBV29-1 | - | CSVEGEQGYTGELFF | TGCAGCGTTGAGGGGGAACAGGGATACACCGGGGAGCTGTTTTTT
TRBJ2-7 | many | TRBV6-1 | TRBD1 | CASSESLGQGSYEQYF | TGTGCCAGCAGTGAATCCCTTGGACAGGGATCCTACGAGCAGTACTTC
TRBJ1-5 | - | TRBV2 | - | CASSDAGGNQPQHF | TGTGCCAGCAGTGACGCCGGGGGCAATCAGCCCCAGCATTTT
TRBJ2-2 | many | TRBV18 | TRBD1 | CASSLDRGLNTGELFF | TGTGCCAGCTCACTTGACAGGGGGCTCAACACCGGGGAGCTGTTTTTT
TRBJ2-5 | - | TRBV9 | - | CASSVAPPGETQYF | TGTGCCAGCAGCGTAGCGCCGCCCGGGGAGACCCAGTACTTC
TRBJ2-3 | many | TRBV6-5 | TRBD2 | CASRRAGTSDDTQYF | TGTGCCAGCAGACGCGCCGGGACTAGCGATGATACGCAGTATTTT
TRBJ1-1 | - | TRBV2 | - | CASSDLYSNTEAFF | TGTGCCAGCAGTGACTTGTATTCGAACACTGAAGCTTTCTTT
TRBJ1-2 | - | TRBV5-1 | - | CASSLVSGYTF | TGCGCCAGCAGCTTGGTCTCAGGCTACACCTTC
TRBJ2-2 | - | TRBV20-1 | TRBD2 | CSARTSGPIGTGELFF | TGCAGTGCTAGGACTAGCGGGCCCATAGGAACCGGGGAGCTGTTTTTT
TRBJ2-5 | - | TRBV29-1 | - | CSVWVGVATPGETQYF | TGCAGCGTTTGGGTGGGGGTAGCGACCCCTGGGGAGACCCAGTACTTC
TRBJ2-2 | many | TRBV25-1 | - | CAYPRGGGDGELFF | TGTGCTTACCCGAGGGGGGGAGGTGACGGGGAGCTGTTTTTT
TRBJ1-2 | medium-sized | TRBV24-1 | - | CATSDPPGLGGYGYTF | TGTGCCACCAGTGATCCGCCGGGCCTTGGCGGGTATGGCTACACCTTC
TRBJ2-7 | - | TRBV7-2 | TRBD1 | CASSPKKGQGAYEQYF | TGTGCCAGCAGCCCTAAAAAGGGACAGGGTGCCTACGAGCAGTACTTC
TRBJ1-2 | - | TRBV19 | - | CASSIRSNYGYTF | TGTGCCAGTAGTATCAGGAGTAACTATGGCTACACCTTC
TRBJ1-2 | - | TRBV20-1 | TRBD1 | CSAWTGGHTF | TGCAGTGCCTGGACAGGGGGGCACACCTTC
TRBJ2-7 | - | TRBV10-2 | TRBD1 | CASRKGDRVYEQYF | TGTGCCAGCAGGAAGGGGGACAGGGTCTACGAGCAGTACTTC
TRBJ2-7 | few | TRBV20-1 | - | CSARDLAGGRSPYEQYF | TGCAGTGCTAGAGATCTCGCGGGCGGGCGTAGCCCCTACGAGCAGTACTTC
TRBJ2-6 | many | TRBV25-1 | - | CASSDISSGANVLTF | TGTGCCAGCAGTGACATCAGCTCTGGGGCCAACGTCCTGACTTTC